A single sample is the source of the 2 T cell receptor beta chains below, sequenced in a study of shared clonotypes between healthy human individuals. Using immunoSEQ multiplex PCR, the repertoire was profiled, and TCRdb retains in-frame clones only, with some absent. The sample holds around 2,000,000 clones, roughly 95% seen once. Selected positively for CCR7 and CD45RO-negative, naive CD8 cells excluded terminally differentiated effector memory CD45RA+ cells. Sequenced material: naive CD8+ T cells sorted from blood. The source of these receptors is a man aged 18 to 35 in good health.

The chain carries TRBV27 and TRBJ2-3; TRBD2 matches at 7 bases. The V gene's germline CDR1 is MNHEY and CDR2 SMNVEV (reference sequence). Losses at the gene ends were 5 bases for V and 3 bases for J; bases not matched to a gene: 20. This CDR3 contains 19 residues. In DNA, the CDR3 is TGTGCCAGCAGTCCCGACTACGTCCTCCGGGGGGATAGGACAGATACGCAGTATTTT. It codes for CASSPDYVLRGDRTDTQYF.

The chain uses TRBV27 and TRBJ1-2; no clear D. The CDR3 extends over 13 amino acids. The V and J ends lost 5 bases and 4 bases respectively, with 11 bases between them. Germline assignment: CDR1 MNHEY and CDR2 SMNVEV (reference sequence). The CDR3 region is CASSPYFGYGYTF. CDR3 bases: TGTGCCAGCAGTCCCTATTTCGGCTATGGCTACACCTTC.